This T cell receptor (beta chain) was retrieved from a study of blood T cell repertoires in COVID-19. As for the study in general: T cells, B-cell-depleted T cells, or PBMCs provided the cDNA or gDNA that served as material.

Produced via immunoSEQ multiplex PCR; TCRdb's table is partial and in-frame only. The table has 150,000 to 200,000 clones, about 80% seen once. The CDR3 extends over 13 amino acids. The J segment lost 3 bases and the V segment lost 11 bases, leaving 9 bases of the junction unmatched. From germline, CDR1 is WSHSY and CDR2 SAAADI. The clonotype comes from a man in his 70s who had recovered from COVID-19. The sample consisted of peripheral blood. This chain links TRBV10-2 with TRBJ2-7; 8 nucleotides align to TRBD1. CDR3 DNA: TGCGCCTCTAAAGAGGGACAGGTCTACGAGCAGTACTTC. Encoded protein: CASKEGQVYEQYF.